One and the same sample provided the 25 T cell receptor beta chains below, sequenced in a study of cytomegalovirus exposure and HLA in healthy donors. 60 Vbeta and 13 Jbeta primers were used in PCR. This table comes from immunoSEQ multiplex PCR, and its TCRdb copy is limited to in-frame clones, with some not included. The sample records some 140,000 clones, roughly three quarters being singletons. The material sequenced was PBMCs. All receptors derive from a man under 40 in good health and CMV-seropositive.

The chain couples TRBV6-5 to TRBJ1-2, with unresolved D. Germline CDR1 MNHEY, CDR2 SVGAGI. Trimming left V 2 bases short and J 4 bases short, with 8 bases between. This CDR3 region has 13 residues. CDR3 protein: CASSYGRLYGYTF. The DNA for the CDR3 is TGTGCCAGCAGTTACGGGAGACTCTATGGCTACACCTTC.

J is TRBJ2-2 and V is TRBV5-1; possibly TRBD1 for D (6 bases). Germline CDR1 is SGHRS and CDR2 is YFSETQ. The CDR3 has 14 residues. Trimming stripped 2 bases from V and 5 bases from J, with 10 bases between. CDR3 in DNA: TGCGCCAGCAGCTTACGGACAGATACCGGGGAGCTGTTTTTT. Protein product: CASSLRTDTGELFF.

This sequence joins TRBV2 and TRBJ2-7; D is possibly TRBD2 (6 bases). CDR3 size: 13 residues. Trimming took off 7 bases at V and 4 bases at J, with 14 bases between the two ends. CDR1 is SNHLY, CDR2 FYNNEI, per germline. CDR3: CASTRDWQYEQYF. The CDR3 region has the DNA TGTGCCAGCACTCGGGACTGGCAGTACGAGCAGTACTTC.

The rearrangement links TRBV5-8 to TRBJ1-2, with D possibly being TRBD1 (5 bases). Per the germline V gene, CDR1 is SGHTS and CDR2 is YDEGEE. Trimming shortened V by 4 bases and J by 4 bases, and 17 bases separated the two germline ends. The CDR3 has 15 amino acids. CDR3: CASSIAGYQPYGYTF. Here the CDR3 DNA reads TGTGCCAGCAGCATAGCAGGGTATCAGCCCTATGGCTACACCTTC.

This clone was seen a few times. The genes are TRBV6-1 and TRBJ2-7; 8 bases line up with TRBD1. The CDR3 runs to 13 residues. Germline loops: CDR1 MNHNS, CDR2 SASEGT. The ends lost 10 bases at V and 2 bases at J; junction bases unmatched: 7. This CDR3 is CATMDRAAYEQYF. In DNA form, the CDR3 reads TGTGCCACCATGGACAGGGCTGCCTACGAGCAGTACTTC.

The V and J genes are TRBV27 and TRBJ2-5; weak D call: TRBD2 (6 bases). The germline CDR1 and CDR2 sequences are MNHEY and SMNVEV (reference sequence). Trimming shortened V by 6 bases and J by 5 bases, and 19 bases separated the two germline ends. The CDR3 length is 15 residues. The DNA for the CDR3 is TGTGCCAGCAGCCCCCGGGAGCAGTTGGGGGAGACCCAGTACTTC. Its translation: CASSPREQLGETQYF.

The chain uses TRBV19 and TRBJ2-2, with 8 bases lining up with TRBD1. The CDR3 spans 16 residues. Germline loops: CDR1 LNHDA, CDR2 SQIVND (reference sequence). The junction had 5 bases not matched to a gene; V was cut back by 0 bases and J by 5 bases. CDR3 amino acids: CASSIDRTGWTGELFF. The CDR3 DNA follows: TGTGCCAGTAGTATAGATCGGACAGGGTGGACCGGGGAGCTGTTTTTT.

V usage is TRBV11-2 and J usage is TRBJ1-4; D remains unclear. This CDR3 comprises 13 residues. CDR1 is SGHAT and CDR2 is FQNNGV in the germline V gene. Trimming removed 1 base at V and 8 bases at J, with 8 bases between. The CDR3 DNA follows: TGTGCCAGCAGCTTAGGAGGAGGGGAAAAACTGTTTTTT. Translated: CASSLGGGEKLFF.

This chain joins TRBV4-1 and TRBJ1-1, with 10 positions matching TRBD1. CDR1 is MGHRA, CDR2 YSYEKL, per germline. The CDR3 extends over 21 amino acids. The trim removed 4 bases at V and 7 bases at J, leaving 27 bases unmatched. This chain's CDR3 is CASSLPTGQGPPHHPRREAFF. The CDR3 DNA sequence: TGCGCCAGCAGCCTACCGACGGGACAGGGGCCCCCCCACCACCCGCGACGTGAAGCTTTCTTT.

The sample holds a few counts of this clone. The chain joins TRBV7-2 to TRBJ1-2; TRBD1 matches 12 bases. The V gene end was trimmed by 4 bases and the J gene end by 6 bases; junction bases not matched to a gene: 9. CDR1 and CDR2 (germline): SGHTA, FQGNSA. The CDR3 loop spans 16 amino acids. The CDR3 region is CASSSGSGTGGNGYTF. The CDR3 bases are TGTGCCAGCAGCTCAGGCTCCGGGACAGGGGGCAATGGCTACACCTTC.

The genes are TRBV4-2 and TRBJ2-2; 9 nucleotides agree with TRBD2. Germline V gene lookup returns CDR1 LGHNA and CDR2 YNFKEQ. CDR3 size: 17 residues. V shed 4 bases and J 3 bases; nucleotides not matched to a gene: 9. The chain's CDR3 is CASSPSTSGGYTGELFF. CDR3 DNA: TGTGCCAGCAGCCCGTCCACCAGCGGGGGGTACACCGGGGAGCTGTTTTTT.

The chain recombines TRBV7-3 with TRBJ2-1; 8 bases match TRBD2. Per germline, CDR1 SGHTA and CDR2 FQGTGA. V lost 5 bases to trimming and J lost 3 bases; unmatched junction nucleotides: 6. The CDR3 extends over 15 amino acids. The CDR3 DNA reads as TGTGCCAGCAGCGTCGGACTAGCCAACTACAATGAGCAGTTCTTC. It encodes CASSVGLANYNEQFF. Based on the CDR3 plus reference TRBV7-3 and TRBJ2-1, the full variable domain is GAGVSQTPSNKVTEKGKYVELRCDPISGHTALYWYRQSLGQGPEFLIYFQGTGAADDSGLPNDRFFAVRPEGSVSTLKIQRTERGDSAVYLCASSVGLANYNEQFFGPGTRLTVL.

This chain links TRBV18 with TRBJ2-2; the match to TRBD1 covers 9 bases. There are 16 residues in the CDR3. The V gene's germline CDR1 is KGHSH and CDR2 LQKENI. V shed 2 bases, J shed 1 base, and the junction held 2 bases outside the gene matches. CDR3 in DNA: TGTGCCAGCTCACCATCGACAGGGGGGAACACCGGGGAGCTGTTTTTT. Amino acids: CASSPSTGGNTGELFF.

The chain links TRBV5-1 to TRBJ2-1; no clear D gene. The CDR3 consists of 13 residues. The germline CDR1 and CDR2 sequences are SGHRS and YFSETQ. V was trimmed by 0 bases and J by 4 bases, leaving 5 bases between them. The CDR3 protein is CASSLGDYNEQFF. DNA for the CDR3: TGCGCCAGCAGCTTGGGCGATTACAATGAGCAGTTCTTC.

V gene TRBV30 combines with J gene TRBJ1-4; 7 bases are a match to TRBD1. This CDR3 has 13 amino acids. CDR1 and CDR2 (germline): GTSNPN, SVGIG (reference sequence). The ends lost 6 bases at V and 6 bases at J; junction bases unmatched: 7. CDR3 sequence reads: CACLGTADEKLFF. CDR3 coding DNA: TGTGCCTGCTTGGGGACAGCCGATGAAAAACTGTTTTTT.

The genes are TRBV6-5 and TRBJ2-7; 10 nucleotides match TRBD1. The CDR3 has 13 residues. The V segment lost 7 bases and the J segment 3 bases; nucleotides outside the gene matches: 3. Germline CDR1 is MNHEY and CDR2 is SVGAGI. The CDR3 coding sequence is TGTGCCAGCATGGGGACAGGGGTCTACGAGCAGTACTTC. This sequence encodes CASMGTGVYEQYF.

The chain links TRBV7-9 to TRBJ2-7; tentative D call: TRBD2 (6 bases). With 4 bases removed from V and 3 bases from J, the gap between germline ends came to 19 bases. The germline gives CDR1 SEHNR, CDR2 FQNEAQ (reference sequence). The length of the CDR3 is 16 residues. This CDR3 reads CASSSPQRVGYYEQYF. The DNA for the CDR3 is TGTGCCAGCAGCTCCCCCCAGCGGGTGGGGTACTACGAGCAGTACTTC.

This sequence joins TRBV4-3 and TRBJ2-5, with TRBD2 matching over 8 bases. The V segment lost 5 bases and the J segment 1 base; nucleotides outside the gene matches: 9. The germline V gene has CDR1 LGHNA and CDR2 YSLEER. The CDR3 has 16 residues. The CDR3: CASSSDMRGAQETQYF. CDR3 nucleotide sequence: TGCGCCAGCAGCTCCGACATGCGGGGGGCCCAAGAGACCCAGTACTTC.

Comments on this clone: Because it lacks the conserved phenylalanine or tryptophan at the end, this CDR3 is likely a read error. The V and J genes are TRBV7-2 and TRBJ1-1; the D gene is possibly TRBD1 (5 bases). Germline V gene sequence: CDR1 SGHTA, CDR2 FQGNSA. The CDR3 loop spans 14 amino acids. The germline V and J ends were trimmed by 5 bases and 6 bases, with 16 bases remaining between them. The CDR3 DNA reads TGTGCCAGCAGCCAAGGGGTGGACGGATCTGAAGCTTTCCTT. It specifies CASSQGVDGSEAFL.

V is TRBV30 and J is TRBJ2-3, with 10 positions matching TRBD1. V lost 3 bases and J lost 1; bases outside the gene matches: 4. Looked up from germline, CDR1 is GTSNPN and CDR2 is SVGIG (reference sequence). The CDR3 consists of 15 residues. The chain's CDR3 is CAWRAGQGGTDTQYF. Here the CDR3 DNA reads TGTGCCTGGAGGGCCGGACAGGGGGGCACAGATACGCAGTATTTT.

This clone has more than one count but fewer than ten. The rearrangement joins TRBV7-3 to TRBJ2-7; possibly TRBD1 for D (6 bases). Germline V gene data show CDR1 as SGHTA and CDR2 as FQGTGA. V shed 1 base and J shed 0 bases, with 10 bases lying between them. This CDR3 spans 15 amino acids. As DNA, the CDR3 is TGTGCCAGCAGCTTAATCGGGGACACCTCCTACGAGCAGTACTTC. This codes for CASSLIGDTSYEQYF.

The V call is TRBV9, the J call TRBJ1-5, with 9 nucleotides matching TRBD1. V dropped 2 bases and J dropped 3; count of bases not matched to a gene: 3. The germline gives CDR1 SGDLS, CDR2 YYNGEE. The CDR3 covers 15 residues. The CDR3 here is CASSVGQGINQPQHF. As DNA, the CDR3 is TGTGCCAGCAGCGTCGGACAGGGGATCAATCAGCCCCAGCATTTT.

V and J are TRBV28 and TRBJ2-3; 9 bases are a match to TRBD1. CDR3 size: 11 residues. From germline, CDR1 is MDHEN and CDR2 SYDVKM. CDR3 sequence (DNA): TGTGCGACAGGGGGGGAAGATACGCAGTATTTT. This translates into CATGGEDTQYF.

The V call is TRBV7-9, the J call TRBJ2-3; the match to TRBD2 covers 10 bases. CDR1 is SEHNR and CDR2 is FQNEAQ in the germline V gene (reference sequence). This CDR3 contains 16 residues. V dropped 4 bases and J dropped 0; count of bases not matched to a gene: 4. CDR3 in amino acids: CASSSQRGGSTDTQYF. The CDR3 DNA reads as TGTGCCAGCAGCTCTCAGCGGGGGGGGAGCACAGATACGCAGTATTTT.

The rearrangement joins TRBV19 to TRBJ1-1; D is possibly TRBD1 (6 bases). The germline gives CDR1 LNHDA, CDR2 SQIVND (reference sequence). The CDR3 contains 19 residues. V lost 6 bases, J lost 4 bases, and 30 bases lay in between. Written as DNA, the CDR3 is TGTGCCAGTAGATTTACAGGGTTGGGGAATTTGGGCACACTCACTGAAGCTTTCTTT. It specifies CASRFTGLGNLGTLTEAFF.